This is a list of T cell receptor beta chains from one sample in a study of CD8+CD57+ T cells in acquired aplastic anemia. TCRdb itself ran the reads through MiXCR, one entry per CDR3 protein. The data hold about 220,000 distinct CDR3 sequences, with 34% observed a single time. Sequenced sample: sorted CD4+, CD8+, or CD8+CD57+ T cells (not recorded which) from PBMCs. These receptors all come from a human donor in good health, serving as a control. The CDR3 runs from the conserved cysteine through the conserved F or W.

length	V	J	CDR3
14	TRBV24-1	TRBJ2-1	CATSDNKGLNEQFF
16	TRBV20-1	TRBJ2-3	CSAEKDWGTRTDTQYF
14	TRBV30	TRBJ1-2	CAWSVLAAVGGYTF
14	TRBV10-2	TRBJ2-3	CASSSSGGTDTQYF
16	TRBV11-2	TRBJ2-3	CASSYLAAPSTDTQYF
13	TRBV6-1	TRBJ1-5	CASREQHAAPQHF
13	TRBV7-6	TRBJ1-6	CASSQATYSPLHF
15	TRBV5-4	TRBJ2-1	CASSFPLAGGDEQFF
15	TRBV5-1	TRBJ2-1	CASSLGDREGNEQFF
12	TRBV6-1	TRBJ1-1	CASSAAGIEAFF
13	TRBV5-1	TRBJ1-1	CASSVDLNTEAFF
14	TRBV9	TRBJ2-5	CASSPRTGLETQYF
13	TRBV7-9	TRBJ1-2	CASSLQANYGYTF
13	TRBV20-1	TRBJ1-2	CSHRDSQNYGYTF
12	TRBV4-1	TRBJ1-2	CASSQVSYGYTF
14	TRBV3-1	TRBJ1-4	CASRRTGGGEKLFF
16	TRBV5-1	TRBJ1-1	CASSLARVRSNTEAFF